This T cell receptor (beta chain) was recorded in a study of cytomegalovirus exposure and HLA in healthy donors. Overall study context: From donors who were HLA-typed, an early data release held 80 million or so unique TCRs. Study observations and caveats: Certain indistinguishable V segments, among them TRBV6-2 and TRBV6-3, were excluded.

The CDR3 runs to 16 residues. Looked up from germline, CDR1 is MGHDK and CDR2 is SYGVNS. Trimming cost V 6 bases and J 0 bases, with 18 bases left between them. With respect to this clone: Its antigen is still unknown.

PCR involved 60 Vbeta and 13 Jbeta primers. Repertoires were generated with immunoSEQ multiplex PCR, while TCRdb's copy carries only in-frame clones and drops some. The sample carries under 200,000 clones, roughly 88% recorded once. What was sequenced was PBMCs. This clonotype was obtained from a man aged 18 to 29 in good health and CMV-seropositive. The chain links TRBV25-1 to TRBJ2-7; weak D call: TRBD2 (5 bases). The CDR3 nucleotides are TGTGCCAGCAGCTCTCGCTCGACTATCGCCTCCTACGAGCAGTACTTC. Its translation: CASSSRSTIASYEQYF.